This T cell receptor beta chain was obtained from a study of identical twins. General observations from the study: Memory repertoires lacked the insertion deficit that abundant cord blood beta clonotypes showed.

From the 5' RACE reads, TCRdb called clonotypes with MiXCR, one entry per CDR3 protein. The sample has around 240,000 distinct CDR3 sequences, 10% to 13% seen once. All of the donors were Caucasians in good health. The CDR3 loop spans 17 amino acids. V trimming: 2 bases; J trimming: 6 bases; junction bases outside the gene matches: 7. Germline V gives CDR1 KGHDR, CDR2 SFDVKD. Remarks on this clonotype: Its target is unknown.

J is TRBJ2-1 and V is TRBV24-1, with 12 bases matching TRBD1. The source is a man aged 50 or older in good health. The specimen was memory T cells sorted from blood. CDR3 bases: TGTGCCACCAGTGATTCCCGCGGGACAGGGGGCATCAATGAGCAGTTCTTC. Protein: CATSDSRGTGGINEQFF.